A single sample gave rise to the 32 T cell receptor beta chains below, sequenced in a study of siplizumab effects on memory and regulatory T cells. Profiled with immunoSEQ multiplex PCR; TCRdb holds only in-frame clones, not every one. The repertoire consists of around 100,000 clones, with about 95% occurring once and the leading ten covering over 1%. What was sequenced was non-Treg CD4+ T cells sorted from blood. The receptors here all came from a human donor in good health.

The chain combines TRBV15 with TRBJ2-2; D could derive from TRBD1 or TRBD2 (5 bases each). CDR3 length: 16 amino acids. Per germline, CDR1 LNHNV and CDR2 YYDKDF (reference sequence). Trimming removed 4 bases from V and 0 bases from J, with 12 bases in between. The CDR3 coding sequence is TGTGCCACCAGCACCCGCAGGGAGTCGAACACCGGGGAGCTGTTTTTT. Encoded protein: CATSTRRESNTGELFF.

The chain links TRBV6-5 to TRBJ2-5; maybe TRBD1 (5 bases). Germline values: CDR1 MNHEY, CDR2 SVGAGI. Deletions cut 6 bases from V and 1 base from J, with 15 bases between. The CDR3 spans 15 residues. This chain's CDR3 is CASRRDWGLQETQYF. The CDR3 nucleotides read TGTGCCAGCAGGCGAGACTGGGGCCTCCAAGAGACCCAGTACTTC.

The CDR3 loop reads CATQGVRPYGYTF. CDR3 DNA: TGTGCCACCCAGGGTGTCCGCCCCTATGGCTACACCTTC. The chain uses TRBV2 and TRBJ1-2, with D maybe TRBD1 (5 bases). V shed 10 bases and J shed 4 bases, with 16 bases lying between them. Per the germline V gene, CDR1 is SNHLY and CDR2 is FYNNEI. This CDR3 comprises 13 residues.

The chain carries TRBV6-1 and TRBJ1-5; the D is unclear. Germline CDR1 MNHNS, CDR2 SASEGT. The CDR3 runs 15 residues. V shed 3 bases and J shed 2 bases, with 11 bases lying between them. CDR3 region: CASSDYLTGNQPQHF. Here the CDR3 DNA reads TGTGCCAGCAGTGATTATTTGACGGGCAATCAGCCCCAGCATTTT.

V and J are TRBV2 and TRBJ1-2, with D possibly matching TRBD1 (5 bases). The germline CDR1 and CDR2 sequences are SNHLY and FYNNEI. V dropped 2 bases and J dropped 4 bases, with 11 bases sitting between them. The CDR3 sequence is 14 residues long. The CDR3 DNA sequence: TGTGCCAGCAGTGAATTACAGGCCGTCTATGGCTACACCTTC. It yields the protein CASSELQAVYGYTF.

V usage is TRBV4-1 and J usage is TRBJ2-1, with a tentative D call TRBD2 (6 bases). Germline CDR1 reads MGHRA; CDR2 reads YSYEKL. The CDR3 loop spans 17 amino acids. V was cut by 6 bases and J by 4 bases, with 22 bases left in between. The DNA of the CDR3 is TGCGCCAGCAGAAAGCCGGCTAGCGAGAACCTATACAATGAGCAGTTCTTC. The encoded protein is CASRKPASENLYNEQFF.

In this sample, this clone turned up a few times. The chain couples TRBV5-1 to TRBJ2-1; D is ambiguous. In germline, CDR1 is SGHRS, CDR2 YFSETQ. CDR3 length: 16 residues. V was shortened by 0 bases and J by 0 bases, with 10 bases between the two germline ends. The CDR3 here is CASSLVPTSSYNEQFF. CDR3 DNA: TGCGCCAGCAGCTTGGTCCCGACGAGCTCCTACAATGAGCAGTTCTTC.

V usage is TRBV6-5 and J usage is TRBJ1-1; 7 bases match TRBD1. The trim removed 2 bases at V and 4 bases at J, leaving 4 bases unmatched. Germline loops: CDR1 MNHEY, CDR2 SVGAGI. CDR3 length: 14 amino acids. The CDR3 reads CASSYKGAGTEAFF. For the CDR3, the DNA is TGTGCCAGCAGTTACAAGGGGGCAGGCACTGAAGCTTTCTTT.

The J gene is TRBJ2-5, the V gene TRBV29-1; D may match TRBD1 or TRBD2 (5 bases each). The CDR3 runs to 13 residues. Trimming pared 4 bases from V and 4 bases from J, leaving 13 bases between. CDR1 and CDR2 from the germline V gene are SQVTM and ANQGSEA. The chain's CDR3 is CSVAIRAGETQYF. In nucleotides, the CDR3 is TGCAGCGTTGCCATCAGGGCGGGAGAGACCCAGTACTTC.

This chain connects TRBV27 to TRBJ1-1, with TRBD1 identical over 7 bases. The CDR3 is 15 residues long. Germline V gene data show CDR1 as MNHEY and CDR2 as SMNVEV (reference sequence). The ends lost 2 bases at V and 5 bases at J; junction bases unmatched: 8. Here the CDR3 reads CASSLHRGGDTEAFF. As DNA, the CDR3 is TGTGCCAGCAGTTTACACAGGGGAGGTGATACTGAAGCTTTCTTT.

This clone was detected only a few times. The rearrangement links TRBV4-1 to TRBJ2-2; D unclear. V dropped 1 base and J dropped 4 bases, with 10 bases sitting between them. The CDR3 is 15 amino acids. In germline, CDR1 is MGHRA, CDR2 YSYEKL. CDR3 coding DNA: TGCGCCAGCAGCCAAGCACCAGAGGTCACCGGGGAGCTGTTTTTT. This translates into CASSQAPEVTGELFF.

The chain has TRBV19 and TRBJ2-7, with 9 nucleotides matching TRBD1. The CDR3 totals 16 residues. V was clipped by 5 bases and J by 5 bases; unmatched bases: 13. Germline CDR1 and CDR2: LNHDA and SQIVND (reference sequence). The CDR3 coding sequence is TGTGCCAGTAGTGACTCACCGGGACAGGGTTCACACGAGCAGTACTTC. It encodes CASSDSPGQGSHEQYF. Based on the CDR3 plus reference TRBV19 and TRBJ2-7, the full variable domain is DGGITQSPKYLFRKEGQNVTLSCEQNLNHDAMYWYRQDPGQGLRLIYYSQIVNDFQKGDIAEGYSVSREKKESFPLTVTSAQKNPTAFYLCASSDSPGQGSHEQYFGPGTRLTVT.

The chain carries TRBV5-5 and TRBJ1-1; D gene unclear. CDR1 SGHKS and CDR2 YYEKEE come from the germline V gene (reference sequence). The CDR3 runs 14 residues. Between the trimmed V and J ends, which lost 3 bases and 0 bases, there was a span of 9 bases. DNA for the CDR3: TGTGCCAGCAGCTACGGTGGCATGAACACTGAAGCTTTCTTT. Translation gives CASSYGGMNTEAFF.

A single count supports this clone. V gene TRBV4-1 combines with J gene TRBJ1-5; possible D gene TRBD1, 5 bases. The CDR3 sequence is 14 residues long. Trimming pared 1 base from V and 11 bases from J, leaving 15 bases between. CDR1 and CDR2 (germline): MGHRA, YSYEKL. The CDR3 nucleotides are TGCGCCAGCAGCCAAGTGGGGGTGGAACGGGCCCAGCATTTT. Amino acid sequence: CASSQVGVERAQHF.

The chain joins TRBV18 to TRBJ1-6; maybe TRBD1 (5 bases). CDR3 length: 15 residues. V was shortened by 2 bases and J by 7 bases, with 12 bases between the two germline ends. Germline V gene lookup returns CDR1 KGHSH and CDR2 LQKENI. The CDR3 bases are TGTGCCAGCTCACCAAGAGGGGTCGGAAATTCACCCCTCCACTTT. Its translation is CASSPRGVGNSPLHF. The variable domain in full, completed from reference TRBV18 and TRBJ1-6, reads NAGVMQNPRHLVRRRGQEARLRCSPMKGHSHVYWYRQLPEEGLKFMVYLQKENIIDESGMPKERFSAEFPKEGPSILRIQQVVRGDSAAYFCASSPRGVGNSPLHFGNGTRLTVT.

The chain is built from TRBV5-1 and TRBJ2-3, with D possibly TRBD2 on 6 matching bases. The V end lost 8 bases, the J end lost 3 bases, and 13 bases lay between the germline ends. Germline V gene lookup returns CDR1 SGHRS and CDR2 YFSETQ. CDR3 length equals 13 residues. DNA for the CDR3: TGCGCCAGGACGGGAGTTGAAACAGATACGCAGTATTTT. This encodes CARTGVETDTQYF.

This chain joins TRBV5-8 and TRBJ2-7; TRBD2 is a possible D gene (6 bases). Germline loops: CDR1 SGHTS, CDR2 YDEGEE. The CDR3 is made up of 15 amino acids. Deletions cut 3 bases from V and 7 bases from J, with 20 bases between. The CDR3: CASSSTTGLPGEQYF. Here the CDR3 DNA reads TGTGCCAGCAGCTCCACTACGGGACTCCCGGGGGAGCAGTACTTC.

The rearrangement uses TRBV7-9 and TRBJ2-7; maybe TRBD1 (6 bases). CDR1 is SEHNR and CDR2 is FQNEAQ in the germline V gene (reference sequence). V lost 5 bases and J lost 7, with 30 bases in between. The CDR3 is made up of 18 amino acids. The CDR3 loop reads CASSRKAKGEDRVVEQYF. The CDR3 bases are TGTGCCAGCAGCCGGAAAGCGAAGGGGGAAGACAGAGTGGTTGAGCAGTACTTC.

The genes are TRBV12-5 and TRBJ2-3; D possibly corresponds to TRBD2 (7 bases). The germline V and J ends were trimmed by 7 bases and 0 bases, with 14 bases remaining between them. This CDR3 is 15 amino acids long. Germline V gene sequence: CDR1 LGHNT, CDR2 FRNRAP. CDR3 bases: TGTGCTAGTGCCTTGGGGGGGCCGAGCACAGATACGCAGTATTTT. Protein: CASALGGPSTDTQYF. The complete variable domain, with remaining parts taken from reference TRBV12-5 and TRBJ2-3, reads DARVTQTPRHKVTEMGQEVTMRCQPILGHNTVFWYRQTMMQGLELLAYFRNRAPLDDSGMPKDRFSAEMPDATLATLKIQPSEPRDSAVYFCASALGGPSTDTQYFGPGTRLTVL.

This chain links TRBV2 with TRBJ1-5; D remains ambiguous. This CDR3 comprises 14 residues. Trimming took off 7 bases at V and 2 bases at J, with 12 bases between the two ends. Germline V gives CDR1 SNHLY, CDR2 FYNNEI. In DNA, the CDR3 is TGTGCCAGCAACCGGTGGGAGGGCAATCAGCCCCAGCATTTT. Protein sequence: CASNRWEGNQPQHF.

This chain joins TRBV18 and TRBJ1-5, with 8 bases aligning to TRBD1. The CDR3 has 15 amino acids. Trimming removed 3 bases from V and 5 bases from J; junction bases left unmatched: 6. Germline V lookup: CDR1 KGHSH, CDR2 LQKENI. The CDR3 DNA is TGTGCCAGCTCACCGGGGCAGGGGGCTTATCAGCCCCAGCATTTT. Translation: CASSPGQGAYQPQHF.

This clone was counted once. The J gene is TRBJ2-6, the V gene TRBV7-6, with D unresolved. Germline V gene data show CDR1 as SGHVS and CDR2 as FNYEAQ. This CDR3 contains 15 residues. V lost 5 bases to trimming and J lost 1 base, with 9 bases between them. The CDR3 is CASSPARSGANVLTF. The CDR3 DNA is TGTGCCAGCAGCCCAGCCAGGTCTGGGGCCAACGTCCTGACTTTC. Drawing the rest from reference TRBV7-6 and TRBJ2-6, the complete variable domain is GAGVSQSPRYKVTKRGQDVALRCDPISGHVSLYWYRQALGQGPEFLTYFNYEAQQDKSGLPNDRFSAERPEGSISTLTIQRTEQRDSAMYRCASSPARSGANVLTFGAGSRLTVL.

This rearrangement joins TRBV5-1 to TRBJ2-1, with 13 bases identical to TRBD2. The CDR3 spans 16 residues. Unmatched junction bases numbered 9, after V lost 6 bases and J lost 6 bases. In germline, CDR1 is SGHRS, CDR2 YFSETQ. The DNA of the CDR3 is TGCGCCAGCACCGCCGGACTAGCGGGAGTGTCCAATGAGCAGTTCTTC. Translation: CASTAGLAGVSNEQFF.

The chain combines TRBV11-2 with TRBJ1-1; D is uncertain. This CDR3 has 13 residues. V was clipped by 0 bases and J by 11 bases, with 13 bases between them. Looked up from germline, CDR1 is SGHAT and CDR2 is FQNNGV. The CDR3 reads CASSLEGRRMAFF. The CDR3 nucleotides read TGTGCCAGCAGCTTAGAGGGTCGTAGGATGGCTTTCTTT. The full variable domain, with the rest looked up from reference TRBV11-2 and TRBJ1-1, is EAGVAQSPRYKIIEKRQSVAFWCNPISGHATLYWYQQILGQGPKLLIQFQNNGVVDDSQLPKDRFSAERLKGVDSTLKIQPAKLEDSAVYLCASSLEGRRMAFFGQGTRLTVV.

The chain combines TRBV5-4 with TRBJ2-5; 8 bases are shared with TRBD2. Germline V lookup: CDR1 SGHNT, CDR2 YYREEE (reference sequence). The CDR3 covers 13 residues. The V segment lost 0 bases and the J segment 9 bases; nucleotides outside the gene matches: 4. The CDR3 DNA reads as TGTGCCAGCAGCTTGGCTGGGCGGGGGGCCCAGTACTTC. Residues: CASSLAGRGAQYF.

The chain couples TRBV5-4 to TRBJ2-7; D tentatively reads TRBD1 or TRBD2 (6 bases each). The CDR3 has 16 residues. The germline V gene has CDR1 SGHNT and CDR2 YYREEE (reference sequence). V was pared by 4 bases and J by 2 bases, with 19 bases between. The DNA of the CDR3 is TGTGCCAGCAGCCCCGCCAGGCAGGGGAGGCCCTACGAGCAGTACTTC. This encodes CASSPARQGRPYEQYF.

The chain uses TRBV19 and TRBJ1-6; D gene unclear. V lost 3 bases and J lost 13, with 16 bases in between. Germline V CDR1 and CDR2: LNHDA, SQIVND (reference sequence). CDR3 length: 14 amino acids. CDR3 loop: CASSIGPGGGPLHF. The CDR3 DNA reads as TGTGCCAGTAGTATTGGTCCCGGCGGTGGCCCCCTCCACTTT. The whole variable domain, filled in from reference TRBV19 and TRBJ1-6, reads DGGITQSPKYLFRKEGQNVTLSCEQNLNHDAMYWYRQDPGQGLRLIYYSQIVNDFQKGDIAEGYSVSREKKESFPLTVTSAQKNPTAFYLCASSIGPGGGPLHFGNGTRLTVT.

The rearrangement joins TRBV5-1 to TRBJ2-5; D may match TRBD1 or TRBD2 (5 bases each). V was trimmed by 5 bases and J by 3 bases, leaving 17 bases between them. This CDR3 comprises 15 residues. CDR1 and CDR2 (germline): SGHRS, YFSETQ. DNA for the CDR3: TGCGCCAGCAGGATTGTTTTTGGGGGTGAAGAGACCCAGTACTTC. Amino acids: CASRIVFGGEETQYF.

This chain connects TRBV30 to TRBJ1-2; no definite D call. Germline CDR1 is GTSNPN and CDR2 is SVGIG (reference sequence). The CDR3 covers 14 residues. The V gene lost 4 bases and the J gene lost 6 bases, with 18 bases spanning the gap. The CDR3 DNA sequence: TGTGCCTGGACAACCTCCGGGGATGGCAATGGCTACACCTTC. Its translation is CAWTTSGDGNGYTF.

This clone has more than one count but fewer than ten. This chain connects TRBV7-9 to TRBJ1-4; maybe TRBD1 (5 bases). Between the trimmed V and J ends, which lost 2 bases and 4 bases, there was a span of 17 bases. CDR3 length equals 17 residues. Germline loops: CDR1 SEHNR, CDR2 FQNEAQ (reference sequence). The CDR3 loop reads CASSLRRGGIGNEKLFF. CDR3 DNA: TGTGCCAGCAGCTTACGGCGCGGGGGGATTGGTAATGAAAAACTGTTTTTT.

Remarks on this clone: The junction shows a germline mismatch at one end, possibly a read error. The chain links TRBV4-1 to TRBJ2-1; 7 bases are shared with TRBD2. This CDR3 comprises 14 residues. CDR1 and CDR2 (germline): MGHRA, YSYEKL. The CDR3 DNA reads TGCGCCAGCAGCCATCCAGCGGGAAAACCCGAGGGGCTCTTC. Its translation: CASSHPAGKPEGLF.

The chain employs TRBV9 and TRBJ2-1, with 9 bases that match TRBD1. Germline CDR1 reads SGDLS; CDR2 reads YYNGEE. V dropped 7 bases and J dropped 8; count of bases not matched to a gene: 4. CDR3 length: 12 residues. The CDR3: CASGTGRDEQFF. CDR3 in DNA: TGTGCCAGCGGGACAGGGCGGGATGAGCAGTTCTTC. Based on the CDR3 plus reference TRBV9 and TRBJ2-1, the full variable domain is DSGVTQTPKHLITATGQRVTLRCSPRSGDLSVYWYQQSLDQGLQFLIQYYNGEERAKGNILERFSAQQFPDLHSELNLSSLELGDSALYFCASGTGRDEQFFGPGTRLTVL.